This T cell receptor beta chain was identified during a study of blood T cell repertoires in COVID-19. The CDR3 extends over 15 amino acids. Trimming at V came to 6 bases and at J to 6 bases, leaving 10 bases not matched to a gene. The germline CDR1 and CDR2 sequences are MNHEY and SVGAGI. Libraries were prepared by immunoSEQ multiplex PCR; TCRdb keeps only in-frame clonotypes and omits some of them. The sample contains 250,000 to 400,000 clones, 90% of which appear only once. Only a few counts were recorded for this clone. The sample taken for sequencing was peripheral blood. The receptor comes from a woman in her thirties with COVID-19, enrolled during active disease. The chain recombines TRBV6-5 with TRBJ1-4, with TRBD1 matching 7 bases. CDR3 nucleotide sequence: TGTGCCAGCAGACCACAGGGGCGGCTACATGAAAAACTGTTTTTT. It encodes CASRPQGRLHEKLFF.